Listed below are T cell receptor beta chains from one sample, sequenced in a study of cytotoxic CD8 clonotypes in ibrutinib-treated CLL. The protocol was immunoSEQ multiplex PCR, while the TCRdb copy is restricted to in-frame clones and leaves out a portion. Here the sample spans about 29,000 clones, about 76% being singletons. The sequencing here drew on PBMCs, taken after 36 months of ibrutinib treatment. The receptor source for this set is a human donor with chronic lymphocytic leukemia. CDR3s include the opening cysteine and the closing phenylalanine or tryptophan. The order of the fields is D gene, V gene, J gene, clone size, CDR3 DNA, CDR3 protein. The D gene is left open where the match is weak. Size tells how often a clone was seen (once, few, many) or the class of an expanded clone, and some rows leave it out.

>TRBD2|TRBV7-2|TRBJ2-3|NA
TGTGCCAGCAGTTTCAGCGGGGGTGCGCAGTATTTT
CASSFSGGAQYF
>NA|TRBV9|TRBJ1-2|NA
TGTGCCAGCAGCGGCGGTAGCTTCTATGGCTACACCTTC
CASSGGSFYGYTF
>NA|TRBV4-1|TRBJ2-5|NA
TGCGCCAGCAGCCAAGTGATAGACTTCCGAGAGACCCAGTACTTC
CASSQVIDFRETQYF
>NA|TRBV15|TRBJ1-5|NA
TGTGCCACCAGCAGAGATTCCGGTCTATTTAATCAGCCCCAGCATTTT
CATSRDSGLFNQPQHF
>NA|TRBV5-1|TRBJ2-3|NA
TGCGCCAGCAGCTTGGCCAATGGGTTGGGAGATACGCAGTATTTT
CASSLANGLGDTQYF
>NA|TRBV7-6|TRBJ2-4|NA
TGTGCCAGCGCCTCAGGGACCAAAAACATTCAGTACTTC
CASASGTKNIQYF
>NA|TRBV7-9|TRBJ1-1|NA
TGTGCCAGCAGCTTATTCGGAGGGGACACTGAAGCTTTCTTT
CASSLFGGDTEAFF
>NA|TRBV15|TRBJ2-2|NA
TGTGCCACCAGCAGGGAAATTGGTACCGGGGAGCTGTTTTTT
CATSREIGTGELFF
>NA|TRBV1|TRBJ2-5|NA
TGCACCAGCAGCCTGACAGGGGAGACCCAGTACTTC
CTSSLTGETQYF
>TRBD1|TRBV6-1|TRBJ2-3|NA
TGTGCCAGCAGTGAATGGGCAGGGGGCGCATCAGATACGCAGTATTTT
CASSEWAGGASDTQYF
>NA|TRBV9|TRBJ2-3|NA
TGTGCCAGCAGCGCCCATATGCAGCCGCAGTATTTT
CASSAHMQPQYF
>TRBD2|TRBV7-6|TRBJ2-1|NA
TGTGCCAGCAGCCATCGACTAGCGGGGGGTAAGAATGAGCAGTTCTTC
CASSHRLAGGKNEQFF
>TRBD1|TRBV7-2|TRBJ1-2|NA
TGTGCCAGCAGCTTAGCGGGCAGGGGGCGATCTAACTATGGCTACACCTTC
CASSLAGRGRSNYGYTF
>NA|TRBV29-1|TRBJ2-7|once
TGCAGCGTTGTGGCTGGCTTACGAACTACCTACGAGCAGTACTTC
CSVVAGLRTTYEQYF
>NA|TRBV4-1|TRBJ1-1|few
TGCGCCAGCAGCCAGGGGGACACTGAAGCTTTCTTT
CASSQGDTEAFF
>NA|TRBV27|TRBJ2-3|NA
TGTGCCAGCAGTTCGGACGGTCGTACGCAGTATTTT
CASSSDGRTQYF
>TRBD1|TRBV19|TRBJ1-2|NA
TGTGCCAGTAGTATTGGGACAGGGGGAGCCTATGGCTACACCTTC
CASSIGTGGAYGYTF
>TRBD1|TRBV2|TRBJ1-4|NA
TGTGCCAGCAGTAGGAGGACAGGCCTTGGAGAAAAACTGTTTTTT
CASSRRTGLGEKLFF
>TRBD2|TRBV19|TRBJ2-3|NA
TGTGCCAGTAGTATTTCTAGCGGGGACTCAGATACGCAGTATTTT
CASSISSGDSDTQYF
>TRBD2|TRBV15|TRBJ2-5|few
TGTGCCACTAGCGGGGGACCGAAGGGAGAGACCCAGTACTTC
CATSGGPKGETQYF
>NA|TRBV7-9|TRBJ2-5|NA
TGTGCCAGCAGCCGCTCCCAAGAGACCCAGTACTTC
CASSRSQETQYF
>NA|TRBV19|TRBJ1-1|NA
TGTGCCAGTAGTATCCTATGGGGGAAAGGGGAAGATACTGAAGCTTTCTTT
CASSILWGKGEDTEAFF
>NA|TRBV5-1|TRBJ2-3|NA
TGCGCCAGCAGCTTGGTTGATACGCAGTATTTT
CASSLVDTQYF
>NA|TRBV19|TRBJ2-7|NA
TGTGCCAGTAGTCTCCGCTTCGGACTACTAGCCTACGAGCAGTACTTC
CASSLRFGLLAYEQYF
>NA|TRBV15|TRBJ2-5|once
TGTGCCACCAGCAGGGGGGGTTCGGAGACCCAGTACTTC
CATSRGGSETQYF
>NA|TRBV9|TRBJ1-6|NA
TGTGCCAGCAGCCCCACAGGGAGCTCCTATAATTCACCCCTCCACTTT
CASSPTGSSYNSPLHF
>TRBD1|TRBV7-6|TRBJ1-5|NA
TGTGCCAGCAGCCGGGGACAGAATCAGCCCCAGCATTTT
CASSRGQNQPQHF
>TRBD1|TRBV5-1|TRBJ1-1|NA
TGCGCCAGCAGTGGGGGGACAGGGTGGAACACTGAAGCTTTCTTT
CASSGGTGWNTEAFF
>TRBD1|TRBV2|TRBJ1-5|NA
TGTGCCAGCAGGGGACCACAGGGGACGGGTCAGCCCCAGCATTTT
CASRGPQGTGQPQHF
>TRBD2|TRBV9|TRBJ2-5|NA
TGTGCCAGCAGCGCACAGACTAGCGGGGGACATCAGTACTTC
CASSAQTSGGHQYF
>NA|TRBV11-3|TRBJ2-5|NA
TGTGCCAGGGTGGAGGGACTCCAAGAGACCCAGTACTTC
CARVEGLQETQYF
>NA|TRBV6-5|TRBJ2-3|NA
TGTGCCAGCAGAGACTCCGGGGCGTCAGATACGCAGTATTTT
CASRDSGASDTQYF
>TRBD1|TRBV13|TRBJ2-7|NA
TGTGCCAGCAGCCCCCGGGACAGGGGAGGCGAGCAGTACTTC
CASSPRDRGGEQYF
>NA|TRBV27|TRBJ1-2|few
TGTGCCAGTTCTCAACCGGGATCAAACAGGGGCTACACCTTC
CASSQPGSNRGYTF
>NA|TRBV27|TRBJ2-1|few
TGTGCCAGCAGTCCCCATGGGGTTATTTGGCAGTTCTTC
CASSPHGVIWQFF
>NA|TRBV7-8|TRBJ2-3|few
TGTGCCAGCAGCCTCTATATAGGCACAGATACGCAGTATTTT
CASSLYIGTDTQYF
>NA|TRBV27|TRBJ2-7|NA
TGTGCCATATGCCTCCAAACAGGGGGGGTATACGAGCAGTACTTC
CAICLQTGGVYEQYF
>NA|TRBV10-3|TRBJ2-3|NA
TGTGCCATCAGTGAGTCAGGACTAAACACAGATACGCAGTATTTT
CAISESGLNTDTQYF
>TRBD1|TRBV7-2|TRBJ1-6|NA
TGTGCCAGCAGCTTAGGGACAGGGTATCGTGATTCACCCCTCCACTTT
CASSLGTGYRDSPLHF
>NA|TRBV7-3|TRBJ2-2|once
TGTGCCAGCAGCTCGGGACACAACACCGGGGAGCTGTTTTTT
CASSSGHNTGELFF
>NA|TRBV19|TRBJ1-5|NA
TGTGCCAGTAGTATCGGACAGTTCGGCCAGCCCCAGCATTTT
CASSIGQFGQPQHF
>NA|TRBV4-1|TRBJ1-1|once
TGCGCCAGCAGCCAAGGGCAGGGAACCCTCATGAACACTGAAGCTTTCTTT
CASSQGQGTLMNTEAFF
>NA|TRBV7-8|TRBJ1-5|few
TGTGCCAGCAGCTCAGGGGATAGCAATCAGCCCCAGCATTTT
CASSSGDSNQPQHF
>TRBD1|TRBV29-1|TRBJ2-1|NA
TGCAGCGTACTACAGGGGAACAATGAGCAGTTCTTC
CSVLQGNNEQFF
>TRBD2|TRBV5-5|TRBJ2-5|NA
TGTGCCAGCAGCTTGCGCAGACTAGCGGGGGGGCAGTTGGAGACCCAGTACTTC
CASSLRRLAGGQLETQYF
>TRBD1|TRBV7-9|TRBJ2-7|once
TGTGCCAGCAGCTCAACCGACAGGGGACACGAGCAGTACTTC
CASSSTDRGHEQYF
>TRBD1|TRBV6-1|TRBJ1-1|NA
TGTGCCAGCAGTGAGACCCAGGGGGTTCCTGAAGCTTTCTTT
CASSETQGVPEAFF
>NA|TRBV13|TRBJ1-4|NA
TGTGCCAGCTCCGGGGCGGGTGAAAAACTGTTTTTT
CASSGAGEKLFF
>NA|TRBV27|TRBJ1-5|NA
TGTGCCAGCAGTTTATACCCGCAGGGAGTTCAGCCCCAGCATTTT
CASSLYPQGVQPQHF
>TRBD1|TRBV6-5|TRBJ2-7|NA
TGTGCCAGCAGTTACCGGGACAGTCACTCCTACGAGCAGTACTTC
CASSYRDSHSYEQYF
>NA|TRBV9|TRBJ2-5|NA
TGTGCCAGCAGCGTAGACCCGGGAGAGACCCAGTACTTC
CASSVDPGETQYF
>NA|TRBV6-5|TRBJ2-7|once
TGTGCCAGCAGTTACGAATCCGGGGACTACGAGCAGTACTTC
CASSYESGDYEQYF
>NA|TRBV19|TRBJ1-2|NA
TGTGCCAGTAGTATAAGCGGTCGCTACACCTTC
CASSISGRYTF
>NA|TRBV29-1|TRBJ2-3|NA
TGCAGCGTTGTTACGTTAGGCACAGATACGCAGTATTTT
CSVVTLGTDTQYF
>NA|TRBV5-4|TRBJ2-5|NA
TGTGCCAGCAGCTTGGCCTTTGGAGGCCAAGAGACCCAGTACTTC
CASSLAFGGQETQYF
>NA|TRBV6-1|TRBJ1-1|few
TGTGCCAGCTTAGTGGTGGACAGGAACACTGAAGCTTTCTTT
CASLVVDRNTEAFF
>NA|TRBV29-1|TRBJ1-2|NA
TGCAGCGTTGAGAAAAGGGGTAACTATGGCTACACCTTC
CSVEKRGNYGYTF